These 12 T cell receptor beta chains originate from one sample sequenced in a study of blood T cell repertoires in COVID-19. This table comes from immunoSEQ multiplex PCR, and its TCRdb copy is limited to in-frame clones, with some not included. The sample has about 64,000 clones, more than 80% seen once. The sequenced sample was peripheral blood. Every receptor here comes from a man older than 75 with acute or convalescent COVID-19.

J is TRBJ1-4 and V is TRBV4-2; 8 positions match TRBD1. The germline CDR1 and CDR2 sequences are LGHNA and YNFKEQ. The J segment lost 4 bases and the V segment lost 1 base, leaving 5 bases of the junction unmatched. The length of the CDR3 is 16 residues. The CDR3 loop reads CASSQALTGDNEKLFF. CDR3 sequence (DNA): TGTGCCAGCAGCCAAGCTTTGACAGGGGATAATGAAAAACTGTTTTTT.

The chain links TRBV25-1 to TRBJ1-1; D may be TRBD1 (5 bases). The CDR3 spans 15 residues. The germline gives CDR1 MGHDK, CDR2 SYGVNS. V was cut by 2 bases and J by 1 base, with 11 bases left in between. In DNA, the CDR3 is TGTGCCAGCAGTGAAGTCAGGGCCGGGAACACTGAAGCTTTCTTT. It codes for CASSEVRAGNTEAFF. Combining the CDR3 with reference TRBV25-1 and TRBJ1-1 gives the whole variable domain EADIYQTPRYLVIGTGKKITLECSQTMGHDKMYWYQQDPGMELHLIHYSYGVNSTEKGDLSSESTVSRIRTEHFPLTLESARPSHTSQYLCASSEVRAGNTEAFFGQGTRLTVV.

The table lists this clone with a few counts. V and J are TRBV19 and TRBJ2-1; 12 nucleotides line up with TRBD2. V trimming: 4 bases; J trimming: 8 bases; junction bases outside the gene matches: 12. The CDR3 loop spans 17 amino acids. Germline V gives CDR1 LNHDA, CDR2 SQIVND (reference sequence). The CDR3 loop is CASSTGLAGYLLDEQFF. As DNA, the CDR3 is TGTGCCAGTAGTACCGGACTAGCGGGGTACCTTTTGGATGAGCAGTTCTTC. The entire variable domain, with the rest obtained from reference TRBV19 and TRBJ2-1, is as follows: DGGITQSPKYLFRKEGQNVTLSCEQNLNHDAMYWYRQDPGQGLRLIYYSQIVNDFQKGDIAEGYSVSREKKESFPLTVTSAQKNPTAFYLCASSTGLAGYLLDEQFFGPGTRLTVL.

The chain combines TRBV6-1 with TRBJ2-1; 7 bases line up with TRBD2. Germline V gives CDR1 MNHNS, CDR2 SASEGT. The CDR3 loop spans 16 amino acids. Losses at the gene ends were 1 base for V and 9 bases for J; bases not matched to a gene: 12. The CDR3 DNA reads as TGTGCCAGCAGTGAAGGTTTGGCATCTTGGGGGGGTGAGCAGTTCTTC. Its translation: CASSEGLASWGGEQFF.

This rearrangement joins TRBV6-6 to TRBJ2-1, with 8 bases identical to TRBD2. The CDR3 spans 15 residues. V lost 6 bases and J lost 6; bases outside the gene matches: 10. CDR1 MNHNY and CDR2 SVGAGI come from the germline V gene (reference sequence). The CDR3 loop reads CASRGAGGPINEQFF. CDR3 nucleotide sequence: TGTGCCAGCAGGGGGGCGGGGGGACCCATCAATGAGCAGTTCTTC.

The chain carries TRBV19 and TRBJ2-2, with 10 bases lining up with TRBD2. V lost 2 bases, J lost 5 bases, and 5 bases stayed unmatched. Germline V gene data show CDR1 as LNHDA and CDR2 as SQIVND (reference sequence). The CDR3 totals 16 residues. The CDR3 spells CASSIKRGGLTGELFF. CDR3 DNA: TGTGCCAGTAGTATAAAGCGGGGGGGCCTAACCGGGGAGCTGTTTTTT.

The rearrangement uses TRBV7-8 and TRBJ1-2; 9 bases align to TRBD1. The CDR3 is 15 residues long. Germline CDR1 SGHVS, CDR2 FQNEAQ. The V gene end was trimmed by 0 bases and the J gene end by 4 bases; junction bases not matched to a gene: 3. The CDR3 DNA reads TGTGCCAGCAGCTTAGCGGGACAGGGCGGCTATGGCTACACCTTC. This gives the protein CASSLAGQGGYGYTF.

The CDR3 here is CASKMNRWNEQFF. CDR3 in DNA: TGTGCCAGCAAGATGAACAGGTGGAATGAGCAGTTCTTC. The V and J genes are TRBV6-5 and TRBJ2-1, with D perhaps TRBD1 (5 bases). The CDR3 has 13 amino acids. Per germline, CDR1 MNHEY and CDR2 SVGAGI. V lost 7 bases and J lost 7, with 14 bases in between.

The rearrangement joins TRBV2 to TRBJ1-5; 7 bases are a match to TRBD1. After removal of 8 bases from V and 6 bases from J, the junction contained 13 bases not matched to a gene. Germline V gene lookup returns CDR1 SNHLY and CDR2 FYNNEI. There are 15 residues in the CDR3. The CDR3 spells CASSTVRTGSQPQHF. Written as DNA, the CDR3 is TGTGCCAGCTCTACCGTTCGGACAGGCAGTCAGCCCCAGCATTTT. Full variable domain (remainder filled in from reference TRBV2 and TRBJ1-5): EPEVTQTPSHQVTQMGQEVILRCVPISNHLYFYWYRQILGQKVEFLVSFYNNEISEKSEIFDDQFSVERPDGSNFTLKIRSTKLEDSAMYFCASSTVRTGSQPQHFGDGTRLSIL.

The chain employs TRBV15 and TRBJ2-3, with D uncertain. Germline V lookup: CDR1 LNHNV, CDR2 YYDKDF (reference sequence). CDR3 length: 12 residues. V was clipped by 1 base and J by 6 bases, with 5 bases between them. The chain's CDR3 is CATSRGQDTQYF. The CDR3 DNA is TGTGCCACCAGCAGAGGTCAGGATACGCAGTATTTT.

This chain uses TRBV12-3 or TRBV12-4 with TRBJ2-3; D remains ambiguous. V dropped 6 bases and J dropped 3 bases, with 10 bases sitting between them. The CDR3 has 13 amino acids. The CDR3 protein is CASRPLATDTQYF. In DNA, the CDR3 is TGTGCCAGCAGGCCACTTGCGACAGATACGCAGTATTTT.

V gene TRBV3-1 (or the pseudogene TRBV3-2) combines with J gene TRBJ1-1; D is uncertain. From germline, CDR1 is LGHDT and CDR2 YNNKEL (reference sequence). The CDR3 is 11 amino acids. Deletions cut 6 bases from V and 5 bases from J, with 7 bases between. The CDR3 spells CASSGETEAFF. The CDR3 nucleotides read TGTGCCAGCAGTGGGGAGACTGAAGCTTTCTTT.